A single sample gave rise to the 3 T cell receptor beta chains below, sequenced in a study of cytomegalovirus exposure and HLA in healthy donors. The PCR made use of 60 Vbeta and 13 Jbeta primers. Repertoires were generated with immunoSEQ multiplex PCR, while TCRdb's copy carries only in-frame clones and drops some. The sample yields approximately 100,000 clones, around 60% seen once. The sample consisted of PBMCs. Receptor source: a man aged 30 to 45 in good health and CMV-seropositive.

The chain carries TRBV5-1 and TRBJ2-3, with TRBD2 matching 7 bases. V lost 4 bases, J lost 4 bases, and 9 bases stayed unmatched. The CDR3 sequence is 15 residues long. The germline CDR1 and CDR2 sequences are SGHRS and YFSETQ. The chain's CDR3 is CASSPPSGGPDTQYF. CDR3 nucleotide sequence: TGCGCCAGCAGCCCCCCCTCGGGGGGACCAGATACGCAGTATTTT.

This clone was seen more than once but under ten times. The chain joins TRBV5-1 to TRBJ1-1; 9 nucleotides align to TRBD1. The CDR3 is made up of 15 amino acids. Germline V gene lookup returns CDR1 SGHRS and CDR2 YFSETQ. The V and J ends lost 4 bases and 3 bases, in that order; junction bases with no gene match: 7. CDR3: CASSRGQGTYTEAFF. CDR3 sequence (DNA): TGCGCCAGCAGCCGAGGACAGGGGACCTACACTGAAGCTTTCTTT. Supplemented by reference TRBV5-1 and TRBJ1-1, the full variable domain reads KAGVTQTPRYLIKTRGQQVTLSCSPISGHRSVSWYQQTPGQGLQFLFEYFSETQRNKGNFPGRFSGRQFSNSRSEMNVSTLELGDSALYLCASSRGQGTYTEAFFGQGTRLTVV.

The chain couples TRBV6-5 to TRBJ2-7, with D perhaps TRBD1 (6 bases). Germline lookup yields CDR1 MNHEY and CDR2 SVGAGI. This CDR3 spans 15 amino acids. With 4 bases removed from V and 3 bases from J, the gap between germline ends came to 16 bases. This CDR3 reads CASSSMWRQVYEQYF. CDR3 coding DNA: TGTGCCAGCAGTTCTATGTGGAGACAGGTCTACGAGCAGTACTTC.